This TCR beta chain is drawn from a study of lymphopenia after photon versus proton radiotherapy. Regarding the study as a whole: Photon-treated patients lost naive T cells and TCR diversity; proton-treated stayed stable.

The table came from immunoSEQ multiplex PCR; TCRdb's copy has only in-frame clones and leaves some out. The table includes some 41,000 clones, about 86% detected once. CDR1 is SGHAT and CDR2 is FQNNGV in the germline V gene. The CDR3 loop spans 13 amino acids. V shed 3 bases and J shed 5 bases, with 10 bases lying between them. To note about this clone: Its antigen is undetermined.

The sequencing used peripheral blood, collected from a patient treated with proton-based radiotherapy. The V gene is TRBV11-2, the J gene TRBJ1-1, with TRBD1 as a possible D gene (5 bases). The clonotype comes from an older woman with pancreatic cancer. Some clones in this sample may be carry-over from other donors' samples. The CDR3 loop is CASSLGEKTEAFF. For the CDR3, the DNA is TGTGCCAGCAGCTTGGGGGAAAAAACTGAAGCTTTCTTT.